A single sample is the source of the 11 T cell receptor beta chains below, sequenced in a study of siplizumab effects on memory and regulatory T cells. Sequencing was performed with immunoSEQ multiplex PCR; in TCRdb, only in-frame clones are kept and a portion is missing. The data contain 9,300 or so clones, almost 70% of them singletons. Sequenced input: effector memory CD8+ T cells sorted from blood. Stated subset: unstimulated CD8+ effector memory T cells. Source of these receptors: a human donor in good health.

The V gene is TRBV27, the J gene TRBJ2-3; D not resolved. The CDR3 is 13 amino acids. With 5 bases removed from V and 5 bases from J, the gap between germline ends came to 11 bases. The V gene's germline CDR1 is MNHEY and CDR2 SMNVEV (reference sequence). As DNA, the CDR3 is TGTGCCAGCAGTATAGGACGGCGAGATACGCAGTATTTT. This sequence encodes CASSIGRRDTQYF.

This clone was detected only a few times. The gene calls are TRBV7-9 and TRBJ2-7; no clear D. V was clipped by 2 bases and J by 2 bases, with 7 bases between them. This CDR3 has 13 residues. In germline, CDR1 is SEHNR, CDR2 FQNEAQ (reference sequence). The DNA of the CDR3 is TGTGCCAGCAGCTTAAGCTTGGCCTACGAGCAGTACTTC. Its translation: CASSLSLAYEQYF.

This clone occurred once. CDR3 DNA: TGTGCCAGCAGTTCAGGGTGGATGGCTTTCTTT. Encoded protein: CASSSGWMAFF. J is TRBJ1-1 and V is TRBV6-1, with D possibly matching TRBD1 (5 bases). The ends were cut back, 5 bases at V and 11 bases at J, with 12 bases in the middle. The CDR3 spans 11 residues. The germline V gene encodes CDR1 MNHNS and CDR2 SASEGT.

This clone was counted a few times. CDR3 amino acids: CASSSRVAGELFF. The CDR3 nucleotides read TGTGCCAGCAGTTCGAGGGTTGCCGGGGAGCTGTTTTTT. This rearrangement joins TRBV27 to TRBJ2-2, with D possibly TRBD2 on 5 matching bases. The V end lost 4 bases, the J end lost 6 bases, and 9 bases lay between the germline ends. The germline V gene has CDR1 MNHEY and CDR2 SMNVEV (reference sequence). The CDR3 runs to 13 residues.

The V call is TRBV29-1, the J call TRBJ2-7; the match to TRBD2 covers 10 bases. Germline loops: CDR1 SQVTM, CDR2 ANQGSEA. The CDR3 spans 13 residues. The ends lost 6 bases at V and 0 bases at J; junction bases unmatched: 2. Written as DNA, the CDR3 is TGCAGCGTGAGCGGGAGGGTCTCCTACGAGCAGTACTTC. It codes for CSVSGRVSYEQYF.

This chain uses TRBV13 with TRBJ1-6; D gene uncertain. The CDR3 extends over 15 amino acids. Germline-derived CDR1 and CDR2 are PRHDT and FYEKMQ (reference sequence). The V end was cut by 3 bases, the J end by 8 bases, with 14 bases between. This CDR3 is CASSLPPHRDSPLHF. The CDR3, as DNA: TGTGCCAGCAGCTTGCCCCCCCACAGAGATTCACCCCTCCACTTT. Together with reference TRBV13 and TRBJ1-6, the CDR3 gives the full variable domain: AAGVIQSPRHLIKEKRETATLKCYPIPRHDTVYWYQQGPGQDPQFLISFYEKMQSDKGSIPDRFSAQQFSDYHSELNMSSLELGDSALYFCASSLPPHRDSPLHFGNGTRLTVT.

Points on this clone: One end of the junction does not line up with germline, which may come from a read error. The V and J genes are TRBV10-3 and TRBJ2-7, with 10 positions matching TRBD1. Looked up from germline, CDR1 is ENHRY and CDR2 is SYGVKD. The CDR3 spans 14 residues. CDR3 protein: CAISSGTGALISHF. The CDR3 DNA reads as TGTGCCATCAGCTCCGGGACAGGGGCCCTGATAAGCCACTTC.

This clone has a single count. The genes are TRBV5-7 and TRBJ2-7; 7 positions agree with TRBD2. TRBV5-7 is designated an ORF whose function remains uncertain. This CDR3 spans 14 amino acids. V was pared by 2 bases and J by 4 bases, with 6 bases of the junction left unmatched. The CDR3 region has the DNA TGTGCCAGCAGCTTTGAACTAGCGCCTTACGAGCAGTACTTC. Its protein is CASSFELAPYEQYF.

The chain employs TRBV10-3 and TRBJ1-1, with TRBD1 as a possible D gene (6 bases). The CDR3 length is 14 residues. The ends were cut back, 6 bases at V and 1 base at J, with 12 bases in the middle. Germline CDR1 reads ENHRY; CDR2 reads SYGVKD. CDR3 sequence (DNA): TGTGCCATCAGGCCGACAGGACCGAACACTGAAGCTTTCTTT. Amino acid sequence: CAIRPTGPNTEAFF.

The chain carries TRBV6-1 and TRBJ2-5; D might be TRBD2 (5 bases). Trimming cost V 3 bases and J 5 bases, with 10 bases left between them. The CDR3 has 13 amino acids. CDR1 MNHNS and CDR2 SASEGT come from the germline V gene. CDR3 DNA: TGTGCCAGCAGTGACGGGGAGAGGGAGACCCAGTACTTC. Its protein is CASSDGERETQYF.

The CDR3, as DNA: TGTGCCAGCCAGCCGGAAGAGACCCAGTACTTC. It is translated as CASQPEETQYF. The J gene is TRBJ2-5, the V gene TRBV2; D is undetermined. The germline V and J ends were trimmed by 8 bases and 3 bases, with 7 bases remaining between them. CDR1 is SNHLY and CDR2 is FYNNEI in the germline V gene. The CDR3 sequence is 11 residues long.